This passage covers 9 T cell receptor beta chains from one sample sequenced in a study of lung T cells in sarcoidosis with Löfgren's syndrome. TCRdb re-called the reads through MiXCR, storing one row per CDR3 protein. The sample has about 63,000 distinct CDR3 sequences; 21% are singletons. The sequenced material came from CD4+ T cells from PBMCs. These receptors were taken from a human donor with sarcoidosis (Löfgren's syndrome or another form), or a control subject (not recorded which).

This clonotype was seen repeatedly, ten times or more. The chain employs TRBV11-3 and TRBJ2-1, with 11 bases that match TRBD1. The germline gives CDR1 SGHNT, CDR2 YENEEA. The CDR3 sequence is 15 residues long. With 2 bases clipped from V and 7 bases from J, the junction kept 4 bases outside the gene matches. The CDR3 coding sequence is TGTGCCAGCAGCTTAAGAGGGACAGGGGGTAATGAGCAGTTCTTC. Translated, it gives CASSLRGTGGNEQFF.

This clonotype was picked up a small number of times. The rearrangement uses TRBV2 and TRBJ1-4, with D perhaps matching TRBD1 (6 bases). This CDR3 comprises 15 residues. V was shortened by 6 bases and J by 8 bases, with 19 bases between the two germline ends. Per the germline V gene, CDR1 is SNHLY and CDR2 is FYNNEI. CDR3 protein: CASRGTSSPGEKLFF. In DNA, the CDR3 is TGTGCCAGCAGAGGGACATCCTCCCCCGGGGAAAAACTGTTTTTT.

In its sample, this clonotype was seen many times. The chain carries TRBV6-2 or TRBV6-3 and TRBJ1-5; D gene uncertain. The CDR3 runs 13 residues. Germline values: CDR1 MNHEY, CDR2 SVGEGT. Trimming pared 2 bases from V and 6 bases from J, leaving 8 bases between. The CDR3 protein is CASSYINSQPQHF. DNA for the CDR3: TGTGCCAGCAGTTACATTAACAGTCAGCCCCAGCATTTT.

On this clonotype itself: The junction does not match germline at one end; this may be a read error. This sequence joins TRBV7-2 and TRBJ2-5; possible D gene TRBD1, 6 bases. Germline loops: CDR1 SGHTA, CDR2 FQGNSA. This CDR3 has 16 residues. CDR3 in amino acids: CASSLRGSANQEAQYF. CDR3 nucleotides: TGTGCCAGCAGTCTGAGGGGGAGCGCTAACCAAGAGGCCCAGTACTTC.

The table lists this clonotype with a few counts. The CDR3, as DNA: TGTGCCAGCAGCTCGGGACTTGATACGCAGTATTTT. The encoded protein is CASSSGLDTQYF. The chain uses TRBV11-2 and TRBJ2-3, with D perhaps matching TRBD2 (6 bases). CDR1 is SGHAT, CDR2 FQNNGV, per germline. This CDR3 is 12 amino acids long. The germline V and J ends were trimmed by 4 bases and 6 bases, with 8 bases remaining between them.

The chain couples TRBV5-8 to TRBJ2-5; either TRBD1 or TRBD2 may fit D (6 bases each). CDR1 is SGHTS, CDR2 YDEGEE, per germline. This CDR3 is 15 amino acids long. V lost 3 bases and J lost 4, with 16 bases in between. CDR3 protein: CASSSTGAPRETQYF. CDR3 sequence (DNA): TGTGCCAGCAGCTCTACGGGGGCCCCTCGAGAGACCCAGTACTTC.

The sample holds many counts of this clonotype. The chain links TRBV6-2 or TRBV6-3 to TRBJ2-7; possibly TRBD2 for D (6 bases). Germline V lookup: CDR1 MNHEY, CDR2 SVGEGT. The length of the CDR3 is 15 residues. V shed 4 bases and J shed 2 bases, with 15 bases lying between them. CDR3 sequence reads: CASSSIREPTYEQYF. In DNA, the CDR3 is TGTGCCAGCAGTTCGATACGGGAGCCGACCTACGAGCAGTACTTC.

This chain connects TRBV5-4 to TRBJ2-3; no definite D call. The CDR3 loop spans 15 amino acids. Germline CDR1 reads SGHNT; CDR2 reads YYREEE (reference sequence). Between the trimmed V and J ends, which lost 1 base and 2 bases, there was a span of 11 bases. The CDR3 sequence is CASSLSSAPTDTQYF. The CDR3 coding sequence is TGTGCCAGCAGCTTGAGCAGCGCCCCCACAGATACGCAGTATTTT.

This clonotype was detected many times. This rearrangement joins TRBV20-1 to TRBJ2-3; D is possibly TRBD2 (5 bases). There are 16 residues in the CDR3. The V end lost 2 bases, the J end lost 1 base, and 16 bases lay between the germline ends. The germline CDR1 and CDR2 sequences are DFQATT and SNEGSKA (reference sequence). This CDR3 is CSARSPTRSGTDTQYF. The CDR3, as DNA: TGCAGTGCTAGATCCCCCACTAGATCTGGCACAGATACGCAGTATTTT.